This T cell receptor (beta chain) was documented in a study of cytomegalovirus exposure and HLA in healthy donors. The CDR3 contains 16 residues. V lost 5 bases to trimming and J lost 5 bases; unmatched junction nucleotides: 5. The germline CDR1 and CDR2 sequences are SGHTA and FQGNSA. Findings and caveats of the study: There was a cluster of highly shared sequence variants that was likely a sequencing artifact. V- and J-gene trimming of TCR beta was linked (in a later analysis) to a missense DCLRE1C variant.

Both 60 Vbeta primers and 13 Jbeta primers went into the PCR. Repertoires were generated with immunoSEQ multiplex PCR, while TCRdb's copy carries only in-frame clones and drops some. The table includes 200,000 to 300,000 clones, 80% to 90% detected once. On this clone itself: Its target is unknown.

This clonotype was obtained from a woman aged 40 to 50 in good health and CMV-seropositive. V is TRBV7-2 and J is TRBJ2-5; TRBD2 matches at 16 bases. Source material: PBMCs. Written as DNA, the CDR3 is TGTGCCAGCAGCCCGGGACTAGCGGGAGGGAGGGAGACCCAGTACTTC. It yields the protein CASSPGLAGGRETQYF.